These 20 T cell receptor beta chains share one sample of origin, sequenced in a study of blood T cell repertoires in COVID-19 (dated by TCRdb to 2018 to 2020). Libraries were constructed by the immunoSEQ multiplex PCR assay. The clones in this table, taken by TCRdb from immuneACCESS, are in-frame only. Not every clone is retained; where verified, under half of the shortfall comes from an unresolved V gene, and the cause of the rest is unknown. This sample gives 30,000 or so clones in total; 83% of them show up just once. Of the sample, approximately 4% is held by the ten largest clones. Sequenced: peripheral blood. Receptors were obtained from a man in his fifties or sixties with acute or convalescent COVID-19.

There are a few counts of this clone. The chain is built from TRBV11-2 and TRBJ2-7; a possible D gene is TRBD1 (6 bases). V shed 3 bases and J shed 3 bases, with 9 bases lying between them. The CDR3 runs to 13 residues. The germline V gene has CDR1 SGHAT and CDR2 FQNNGV. CDR3: CASSLDSYYEQYF. CDR3 DNA sequence: TGTGCCAGCAGCTTGGACAGCTACTACGAGCAGTACTTC.

CDR3: CASEGLTTTKQYF. The DNA of the CDR3 is TGTGCCAGCGAAGGACTAACAACTACGAAGCAGTACTTC. This chain joins TRBV6-5 and TRBJ2-7; perhaps TRBD2 as D (6 bases). Trimming pared 8 bases from V and 8 bases from J, leaving 19 bases between. The CDR3 is 13 residues long. Germline loops: CDR1 MNHEY, CDR2 SVGAGI.

The chain couples TRBV5-6 to TRBJ1-5, with D maybe TRBD1 (6 bases). Between the trimmed V and J ends, which lost 4 bases and 9 bases, there was a span of 17 bases. Germline assignment: CDR1 SGHDT and CDR2 YYEEEE. This CDR3 spans 14 amino acids. CDR3 nucleotide sequence: TGTGCCAGCAGCAAGGACAGCTCCACCCGGCCCCAGCATTTT. Amino acid sequence: CASSKDSSTRPQHF.

Here the CDR3 DNA reads TGTGCCAGTAGCCTAAGATGGGGGCGGTACAATGAGCAGTTCTTC. Translating it yields CASSLRWGRYNEQFF. The gene calls are TRBV19 and TRBJ2-1, with D tentatively TRBD1 (6 bases). Trimming left V 6 bases short and J 4 bases short, with 16 bases between. Per germline, CDR1 LNHDA and CDR2 SQIVND (reference sequence). This CDR3 has 15 residues.

This sequence joins TRBV18 and TRBJ2-4; 7 bases are shared with TRBD2. CDR1 KGHSH and CDR2 LQKENI come from the germline V gene. Germline trimming cut 0 bases from V and 0 bases from J; bases unmatched to any gene: 2. The CDR3 runs 16 residues. The CDR3 spells CASSPPREGAKNIQYF. The CDR3 bases are TGTGCCAGCTCACCACCGAGGGAGGGAGCCAAAAACATTCAGTACTTC.

The V gene is TRBV28, the J gene TRBJ2-3; 10 bases agree with TRBD2. There are 15 residues in the CDR3. Germline trimming cut 2 bases from V and 8 bases from J; bases unmatched to any gene: 7. Per germline, CDR1 MDHEN and CDR2 SYDVKM. CDR3 DNA: TGTGCCAGCAGTTTAACTAGCGGGAAATTAGGTACGCAGTATTTT. Translation gives CASSLTSGKLGTQYF.

The V gene is TRBV25-1, the J gene TRBJ1-2; D might be TRBD1 (5 bases). Germline lookup yields CDR1 MGHDK and CDR2 SYGVNS. This CDR3 contains 13 residues. V lost 10 bases, J lost 8 bases, and 20 bases lay in between. The CDR3 DNA follows: TGTGCCACCAAAGAGCCAGGGCAACTCGGCTACACCTTC. Protein product: CATKEPGQLGYTF.

This clone was observed a handful of times. The V and J genes are TRBV9 and TRBJ2-1, with D unclear. In germline, CDR1 is SGDLS, CDR2 YYNGEE. Trimming removed 4 bases at V and 0 bases at J, with 11 bases between. The CDR3 runs to 15 residues. CDR3 coding DNA: TGTGCCAGCAGCCCTATGCTTGGCTCCTACAATGAGCAGTTCTTC. Translation: CASSPMLGSYNEQFF. Variable domain in full (rest from reference TRBV9 and TRBJ2-1): DSGVTQTPKHLITATGQRVTLRCSPRSGDLSVYWYQQSLDQGLQFLIQYYNGEERAKGNILERFSAQQFPDLHSELNLSSLELGDSALYFCASSPMLGSYNEQFFGPGTRLTVL.

This clone is classed as medium-sized (0.01 to 0.1%). V is TRBV4-2 and J is TRBJ2-7; 7 nucleotides match TRBD2. The trim removed 1 base at V and 0 bases at J, leaving 3 bases unmatched. There are 15 residues in the CDR3. CDR1 and CDR2 from the germline V gene are LGHNA and YNFKEQ. The CDR3 nucleotides are TGTGCCAGCAGCCAAGGAGGGACTATCTCCTACGAGCAGTACTTC. Protein product: CASSQGGTISYEQYF.

The genes are TRBV7-8 and TRBJ2-1; 7 positions match TRBD2. CDR1 is SGHVS and CDR2 is FQNEAQ in the germline V gene. Trimming cost V 6 bases and J 0 bases; bases outside gene matches: 11. The CDR3 contains 17 residues. The CDR3 nucleotides read TGTGCCAGCAGATACCCCCTGTCGGGGGGCTCCTACAATGAGCAGTTCTTC. This sequence encodes CASRYPLSGGSYNEQFF.

The chain recombines TRBV4-1 with TRBJ1-2, with 8 bases fitting TRBD1. V lost 6 bases and J lost 4; bases outside the gene matches: 10. The CDR3 contains 15 residues. Germline CDR1 is MGHRA and CDR2 is YSYEKL. DNA of the CDR3: TGCGCCAGCAGACCTTCGGGACAGGTACCCTATGGCTACACCTTC. Translated, it gives CASRPSGQVPYGYTF.

The chain is built from TRBV12-5 and TRBJ1-1; D is unresolved. The germline gives CDR1 LGHNT, CDR2 FRNRAP. CDR3 length: 13 amino acids. The V end was cut by 7 bases, the J end by 0 bases, with 9 bases between. CDR3 nucleotide sequence: TGTGCTAGTGCCCGAACAGTGAACACTGAAGCTTTCTTT. As protein: CASARTVNTEAFF.

This sequence joins TRBV7-9 and TRBJ2-7; 7 bases line up with TRBD2. This CDR3 contains 13 residues. Germline V gives CDR1 SEHNR, CDR2 FQNEAQ (reference sequence). Losses at the gene ends were 8 bases for V and 3 bases for J; bases not matched to a gene: 7. CDR3 coding DNA: TGTGCCAGCGGGGAGGGGTCCCTCTACGAGCAGTACTTC. Its protein product is CASGEGSLYEQYF. Full variable domain (rest looked up from reference TRBV7-9 and TRBJ2-7): DTGVSQNPRHKITKRGQNVTFRCDPISEHNRLYWYRQTLGQGPEFLTYFQNEAQLEKSRLLSDRFSAERPKGSFSTLEIQRTEQGDSAMYLCASGEGSLYEQYFGPGTRLTVT.

The chain joins TRBV28 to TRBJ1-6, with D perhaps matching TRBD1 (5 bases). The CDR3 covers 12 residues. Germline CDR1 is MDHEN and CDR2 is SYDVKM. Trimming removed 5 bases at V and 13 bases at J, with 12 bases between. For the CDR3, the DNA is TGTGCCAGCAGTACTTCAGGGTCCCCCCTCCACTTT. Translating gives CASSTSGSPLHF.

This chain links TRBV6-6 with TRBJ2-7; 8 bases fit TRBD1. The CDR3 spans 15 residues. With 2 bases clipped from V and 2 bases from J, the junction kept 5 bases outside the gene matches. Germline lookup yields CDR1 MNHNY and CDR2 SVGAGI (reference sequence). The CDR3 here is CASSYPDRVTYEQYF. CDR3 coding DNA: TGTGCCAGCAGTTACCCGGACAGGGTCACCTACGAGCAGTACTTC.

Worth noting for this clone: The junction does not match germline at one end; this may be a read error. The rearrangement links TRBV29-1 to TRBJ2-1; 12 nucleotides agree with TRBD1. Per germline, CDR1 SQVTM and CDR2 ANQGSEA. The CDR3 is made up of 16 amino acids. The CDR3 DNA is TGCAGCGTTGAACGGAGGAAAACCGGGACAGGGGGCGGATTGATCTTC. Its protein product is CSVERRKTGTGGGLIF.

V usage is TRBV12-5 and J usage is TRBJ1-2; weak D call: TRBD1 (6 bases). CDR1 is LGHNT and CDR2 is FRNRAP in the germline V gene. The CDR3 extends over 13 amino acids. V dropped 2 bases and J dropped 6 bases, with 10 bases sitting between them. CDR3 nucleotides: TGTGCTAGTGGTTTGACAGGACAGAATGGCTACACCTTC. Amino acid sequence: CASGLTGQNGYTF.

This clone appeared a single time. This chain links TRBV7-3 with TRBJ2-1; the D gene is possibly TRBD2 (7 bases). The germline V gene encodes CDR1 SGHTA and CDR2 FQGTGA. The V gene lost 8 bases and the J gene lost 0 bases, with 14 bases spanning the gap. The CDR3 contains 15 residues. The CDR3 spells CASGWGGLSYNEQFF. The CDR3 DNA reads as TGTGCCAGCGGATGGGGGGGCCTCTCCTACAATGAGCAGTTCTTC.

The V gene is TRBV25-1, the J gene TRBJ1-6; perhaps TRBD1 as D (5 bases). The CDR3 sequence is 17 residues long. Germline CDR1 is MGHDK and CDR2 is SYGVNS. Trimming stripped 3 bases from V and 2 bases from J, with 14 bases between. The CDR3 loop is CASSEGWGEAYNSPLHF. The CDR3 DNA reads as TGTGCCAGCAGTGAGGGTTGGGGGGAGGCCTATAATTCACCCCTCCACTTT.

The rearrangement links TRBV28 to TRBJ1-2, with 9 bases matching TRBD1. V was pared by 2 bases and J by 4 bases, with 11 bases of the junction left unmatched. The germline V gene has CDR1 MDHEN and CDR2 SYDVKM. The CDR3 consists of 17 residues. The CDR3 DNA is TGTGCCAGCAGTTTAGGTTCCGGGACAGGGACGTCCTATGGCTACACCTTC. This sequence encodes CASSLGSGTGTSYGYTF.